A selection of T cell receptor beta chains follows, all from one sample in a study of blood T cell repertoires in COVID-19. Clones were read by immunoSEQ multiplex PCR, and TCRdb kept only the in-frame ones, dropping some. The repertoire includes some 250,000 clones, nearly 90% of them detected once, and about 0.64% sits in the top ten. Sequencing was done on a sample of peripheral blood. The receptors shown here come from a human donor in a cohort sampled during active COVID-19. Both conserved end residues are part of each CDR3. Fields, in order: J gene, clone size, D gene, V gene, CDR3 protein, CDR3 DNA. A D gene is named only where the DNA matches it firmly. Size is stated for part of the rows, as once, few or many counts, or as a class when the clone is expanded.

TRBJ1-1	NA	NA	TRBV29-1	CSVPGGATEAFF	TGCAGCGTGCCTGGGGGCGCGACTGAAGCTTTCTTT
TRBJ2-7	NA	NA	TRBV4-1	CASSQDRYSDLEQYF	TGCGCCAGCAGCCAAGATCGGTATAGCGATTTGGAGCAGTACTTC
TRBJ1-4	NA	NA	TRBV13	CASSNDPGSNEKLFF	TGTGCCAGCAGCAACGACCCCGGGTCGAATGAAAAACTGTTTTTT
TRBJ1-2	NA	TRBD1	TRBV15	CATSRGDSNYGYTF	TGTGCCACCAGCAGGGGGGACAGTAACTATGGCTACACCTTC
TRBJ2-6	NA	NA	TRBV23-1	CASSLRGSSGANVLTF	TGCGCCAGCAGCCTGAGGGGGTCCTCTGGGGCCAACGTCCTGACTTTC
TRBJ2-7	once	TRBD1	TRBV19	CASSMGQGVHEQYF	TGTGCCAGTAGTATGGGGCAGGGGGTCCACGAGCAGTACTTC
TRBJ2-3	NA	NA	TRBV6-5	CASSPPGTDTQYF	TGTGCCAGCTCCCCCCCGGGTACAGATACGCAGTATTTT
TRBJ2-7	NA	TRBD1	TRBV19	CASSIRDRVYEQYF	TGTGCCAGTAGTATAAGGGACAGGGTGTACGAGCAGTACTTC
TRBJ2-7	once	NA	TRBV3-1/TRBV3-2	CASSHDAANHEQYF	TGTGCCAGCAGCCACGATGCCGCTAACCACGAGCAGTACTTC
TRBJ1-2	NA	NA	TRBV7-2	CASSEGNTGGYGYTF	TGTGCCAGCAGCGAAGGGAATACAGGTGGCTATGGCTACACCTTC
TRBJ1-2	NA	NA	TRBV25-1	CASRDSLGSNYGYTF	TGTGCCAGCAGGGACAGTTTAGGATCGAACTATGGCTACACCTTC